This TCR beta chain came from a study of blood T cell repertoires in COVID-19. Study in general: Specimens from acute and convalescent COVID-19 originated in the United States, Italy and Spain. Sources were T cells, B-cell-depleted T cells, or PBMCs; the material itself was cDNA or gDNA.

In the source study's methods: Nucleated cell number was recorded as an estimate derived from reference gene primer amplification. Here immunoSEQ multiplex PCR was the method, and the copy in TCRdb shows in-frame clones only, minus some. For V, J and clone size, that table is used; D and trimming come from the DNA. The sample comprises 150,000 to 200,000 clones, 90% of which are singletons, and approximately 0.48% rests with the top ten. Input material: peripheral blood. The source is a man between 50 and 59 years old with acute or convalescent COVID-19.

The CDR3 here is CSGILAVSPPYNEQFF. The CDR3 DNA sequence: TGCAGCGGCATACTAGCGGTATCGCCGCCCTACAATGAGCAGTTCTTC. V and J are TRBV29-1 and TRBJ2-1, with 8 positions matching TRBD2. J gave up 2 bases and V 7 bases, and 13 bases lay outside the gene matches. Per the germline V gene, CDR1 is SQVTM and CDR2 is ANQGSEA. The CDR3 consists of 16 residues.